This is a list of T cell receptor beta chains from one sample in a study of cytomegalovirus exposure and HLA in healthy donors. Libraries were prepared by immunoSEQ multiplex PCR; TCRdb keeps only in-frame clonotypes and omits some of them. The table records 100,000 to 150,000 clones, just under 85% of them present only once. Sequenced input: PBMCs. These receptors originate from a boy aged 2-15 years in good health and CMV-seronegative. The conserved cysteine and the conserved F or W are not part of the CDR3 here. Clone size is not always given. Where it is, it says once, few, many or a class for expanded clones.

abundance	v_gene	j_gene	CDR3aa
once	TRBV7-3	TRBJ2-5	ASSWSGDGETQY
NA	TRBV4-3	NA	ASSQDQGSYYEQY
NA	TRBV27	TRBJ1-2	ASSLRGPFYGYT
NA	TRBV4-1	TRBJ2-7	ASSFQGPSYEQY
NA	TRBV7-9	TRBJ2-2	ASSPRVQGRNTGELF
NA	TRBV6-5	TRBJ2-3	ASSYSLGLLSDTQY
NA	TRBV7-6	TRBJ1-5	ASSLGTGGNQPQH
NA	TRBV5-5	TRBJ1-3	ASSLDMGNTIY
NA	TRBV29-1	TRBJ1-3	SVWTSGNTIY
NA	TRBV27	TRBJ1-2	ASSPSNYGYT
NA	TRBV27	TRBJ2-1	ASSFSGSYNEQF
NA	TRBV30	TRBJ1-4	AWSGQGLRKLF
NA	TRBV5-1	TRBJ2-1	ASSLALAGYNEQF
NA	TRBV15	TRBJ1-5	ATEKAGSNQPQH
NA	TRBV6-5	TRBJ2-1	ASSYGGDPWF
NA	TRBV5-6	TRBJ2-7	ASSPHRGIGYEQY
NA	TRBV4-1	TRBJ2-7	ASSQAGVPSLTYEQY
NA	TRBV9	TRBJ2-3	ASSVQQRETADTQY
NA	TRBV6-1	TRBJ1-1	ASSEAAGGITEAF
NA	TRBV27	TRBJ1-2	ASNPPNRGLNYGYT
NA	TRBV4-3	TRBJ1-2	ASSQVQ
NA	TRBV4-1	TRBJ2-1	ASRPGGGEYNEQF
few	TRBV4-2	TRBJ1-1	ASSQATAEAF
NA	TRBV7-3	TRBJ1-2	ASSRDSYYGYT
NA	TRBV4-3	TRBJ2-7	ASSPFLAGGYEQY
NA	TRBV9	TRBJ2-2	ASSLRTEHTGELF
NA	TRBV11-2	TRBJ2-1	ASSFGTPSYNEQF
NA	TRBV19	TRBJ2-3	ASSNPREIIDTQY
few	TRBV6-1	TRBJ1-5	ASSSGYSNQPQH
NA	TRBV11-2	TRBJ1-2	ASRGQEGGYT
few	TRBV18	TRBJ2-5	ASSPDRGRGETQY
NA	TRBV5-8	TRBJ2-3	ASSLFPFTDTQY
NA	TRBV19	TRBJ1-1	ASSARTATEAF
few	TRBV2	TRBJ1-2	ASSQGPLGGYT
NA	TRBV30	TRBJ1-4	AALRQNEKLF
NA	TRBV7-9	TRBJ1-5	ASSLTGGNQPQH
NA	TRBV21-1	TRBJ1-3	ATIGEPRDTIY
few	TRBV7-9	TRBJ1-2	ASSLTGGDGYT
NA	TRBV30	TRBJ1-1	AWSVPWDSSNGNTEAF
few	TRBV4-2	TRBJ1-1	ASSQDSRETDFNTEAF
NA	TRBV7-9	TRBJ1-1	ASSNTGANTEAF
NA	TRBV4-2	TRBJ2-5	ASSQEYAGVETQY
NA	TRBV7-2	TRBJ2-1	ASSLSLAQF
NA	TRBV9	TRBJ1-2	ASSVGNRGDGYT
NA	TRBV7-6	TRBJ1-5	ASSLGPDTTNQPQH
few	TRBV7-9	TRBJ1-2	ASSPPGAQGVGYT